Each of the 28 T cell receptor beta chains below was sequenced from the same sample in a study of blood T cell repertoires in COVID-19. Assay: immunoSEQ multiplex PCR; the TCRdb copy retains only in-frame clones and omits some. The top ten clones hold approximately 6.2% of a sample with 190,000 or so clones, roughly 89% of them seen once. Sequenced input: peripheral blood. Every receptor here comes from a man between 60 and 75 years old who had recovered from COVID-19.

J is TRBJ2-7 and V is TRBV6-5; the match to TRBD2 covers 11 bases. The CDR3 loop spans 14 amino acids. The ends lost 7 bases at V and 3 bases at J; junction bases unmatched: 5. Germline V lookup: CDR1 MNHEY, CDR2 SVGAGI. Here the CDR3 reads CASNLAGGLYEQYF. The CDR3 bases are TGTGCCAGCAACCTAGCGGGAGGTCTCTACGAGCAGTACTTC.

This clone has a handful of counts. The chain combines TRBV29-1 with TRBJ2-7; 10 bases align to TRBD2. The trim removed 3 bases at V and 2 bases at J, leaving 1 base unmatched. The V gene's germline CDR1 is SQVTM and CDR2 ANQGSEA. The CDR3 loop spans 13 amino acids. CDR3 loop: CSVESGRAYEQYF. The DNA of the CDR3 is TGCAGCGTTGAGAGCGGGAGGGCCTACGAGCAGTACTTC.

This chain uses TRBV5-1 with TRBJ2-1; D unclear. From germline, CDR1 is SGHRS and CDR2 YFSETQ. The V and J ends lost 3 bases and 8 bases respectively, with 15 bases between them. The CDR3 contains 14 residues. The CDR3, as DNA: TGCGCCAGCAGCTCGGGTCTAGAATTTGATGAGCAGTTCTTC. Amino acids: CASSSGLEFDEQFF. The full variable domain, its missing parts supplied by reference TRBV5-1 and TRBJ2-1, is KAGVTQTPRYLIKTRGQQVTLSCSPISGHRSVSWYQQTPGQGLQFLFEYFSETQRNKGNFPGRFSGRQFSNSRSEMNVSTLELGDSALYLCASSSGLEFDEQFFGPGTRLTVL.

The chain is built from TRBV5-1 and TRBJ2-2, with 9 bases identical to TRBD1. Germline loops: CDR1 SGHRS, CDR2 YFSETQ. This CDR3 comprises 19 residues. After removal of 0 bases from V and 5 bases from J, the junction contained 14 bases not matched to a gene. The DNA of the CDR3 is TGCGCCAGCAGCTTGGTAGGAACCACAGGGGGCGTAGGTACCGGGGAGCTGTTTTTT. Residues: CASSLVGTTGGVGTGELFF.

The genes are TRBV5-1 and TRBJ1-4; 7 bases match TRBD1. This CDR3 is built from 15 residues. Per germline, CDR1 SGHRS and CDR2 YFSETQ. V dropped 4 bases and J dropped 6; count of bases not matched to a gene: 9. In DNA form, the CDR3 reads TGCGCCAGCAGCAGACAGACAGGGTTGGATGAAAAACTGTTTTTT. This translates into CASSRQTGLDEKLFF.

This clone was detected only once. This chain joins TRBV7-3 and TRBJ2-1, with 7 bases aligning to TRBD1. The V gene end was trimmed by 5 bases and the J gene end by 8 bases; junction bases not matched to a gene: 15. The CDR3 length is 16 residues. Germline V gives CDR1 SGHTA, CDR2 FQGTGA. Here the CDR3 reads CASSPQRVRGGDEQFF. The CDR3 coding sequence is TGTGCCAGCAGCCCGCAACGCGTCAGAGGGGGCGATGAGCAGTTCTTC.

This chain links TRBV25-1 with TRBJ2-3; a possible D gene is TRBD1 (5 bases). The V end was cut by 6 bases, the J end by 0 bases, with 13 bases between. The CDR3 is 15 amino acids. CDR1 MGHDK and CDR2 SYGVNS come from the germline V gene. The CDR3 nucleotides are TGTGCCAGCAGCTTAGGGGCGGCGAGCACAGATACGCAGTATTTT. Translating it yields CASSLGAASTDTQYF.

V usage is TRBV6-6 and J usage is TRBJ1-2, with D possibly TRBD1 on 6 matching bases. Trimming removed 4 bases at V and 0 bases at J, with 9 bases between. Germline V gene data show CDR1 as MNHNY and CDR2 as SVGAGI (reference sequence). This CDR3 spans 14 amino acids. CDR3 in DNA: TGTGCCAGCAGTTCGGCAGGGGCTAACTATGGCTACACCTTC. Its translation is CASSSAGANYGYTF.

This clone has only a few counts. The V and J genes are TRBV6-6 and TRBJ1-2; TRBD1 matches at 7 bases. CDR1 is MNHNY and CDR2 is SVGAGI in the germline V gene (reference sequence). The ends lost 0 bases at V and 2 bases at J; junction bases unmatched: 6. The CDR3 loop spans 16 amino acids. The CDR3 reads CASSYSATGRNYGYTF. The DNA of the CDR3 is TGTGCCAGCAGTTACTCTGCGACAGGGAGGAACTATGGCTACACCTTC.

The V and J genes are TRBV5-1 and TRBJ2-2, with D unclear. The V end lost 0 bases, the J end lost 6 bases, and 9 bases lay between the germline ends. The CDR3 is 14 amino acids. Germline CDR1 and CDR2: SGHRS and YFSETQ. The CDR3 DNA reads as TGCGCCAGCAGCTTGGAAGAGTCCGCCGGGGAGCTGTTTTTT. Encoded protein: CASSLEESAGELFF.

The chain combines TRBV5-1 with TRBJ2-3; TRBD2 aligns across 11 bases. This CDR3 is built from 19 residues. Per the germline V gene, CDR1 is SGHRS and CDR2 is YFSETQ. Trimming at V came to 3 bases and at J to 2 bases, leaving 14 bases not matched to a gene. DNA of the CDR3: TGCGCCAGCAGCTCCCGCCCCCGACTAGCGGGGATGGCCACAGATACGCAGTATTTT. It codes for CASSSRPRLAGMATDTQYF.

In DNA form, the CDR3 reads TGTGCCAGCAGCGGGACAGACAGCTCTGGAAACACCATATATTTT. Translation: CASSGTDSSGNTIYF. V usage is TRBV9 and J usage is TRBJ1-3; tentatively, D is TRBD1 (6 bases). The germline CDR1 and CDR2 sequences are SGDLS and YYNGEE. The CDR3 sequence is 15 residues long. The V end lost 3 bases, the J end lost 0 bases, and 10 bases lay between the germline ends.

The CDR3 protein is CASSIDTRGAMNTEAFF. In DNA, the CDR3 is TGTGCCAGTAGTATAGACACTCGAGGTGCCATGAACACTGAAGCTTTCTTT. J is TRBJ1-1 and V is TRBV19; D gene uncertain. The CDR3 extends over 17 amino acids. The germline V gene encodes CDR1 LNHDA and CDR2 SQIVND (reference sequence). The V end was cut by 0 bases, the J end by 0 bases, with 14 bases between.

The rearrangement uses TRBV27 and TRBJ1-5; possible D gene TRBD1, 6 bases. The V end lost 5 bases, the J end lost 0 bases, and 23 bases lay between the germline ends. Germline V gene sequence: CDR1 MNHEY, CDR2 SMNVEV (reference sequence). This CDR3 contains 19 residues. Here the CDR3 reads CASSPKDSRNAYSNQPQHF. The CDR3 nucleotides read TGTGCCAGCAGTCCCAAGGACAGCCGAAACGCCTATAGCAATCAGCCCCAGCATTTT.

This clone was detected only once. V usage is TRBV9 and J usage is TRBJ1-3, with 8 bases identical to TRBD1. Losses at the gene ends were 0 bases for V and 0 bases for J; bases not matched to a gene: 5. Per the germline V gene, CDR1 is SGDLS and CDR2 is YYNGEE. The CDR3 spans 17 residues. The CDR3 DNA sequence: TGTGCCAGCAGCGTAGGCGGACAGGGCCTCTCTGGAAACACCATATATTTT. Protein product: CASSVGGQGLSGNTIYF.

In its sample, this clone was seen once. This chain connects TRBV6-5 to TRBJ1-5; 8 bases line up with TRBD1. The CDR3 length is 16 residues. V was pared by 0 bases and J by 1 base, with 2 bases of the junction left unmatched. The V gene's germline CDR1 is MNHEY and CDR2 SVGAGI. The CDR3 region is CASSYSRTGSNQPQHF. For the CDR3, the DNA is TGTGCCAGCAGTTACTCTAGGACAGGGAGCAATCAGCCCCAGCATTTT.

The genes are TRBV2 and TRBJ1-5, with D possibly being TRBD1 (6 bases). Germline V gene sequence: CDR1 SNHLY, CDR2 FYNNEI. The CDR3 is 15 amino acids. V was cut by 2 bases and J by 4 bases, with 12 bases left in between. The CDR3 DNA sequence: TGTGCCAGCAGTGAACTGGGAGGGGGAAATCAGCCCCAGCATTTT. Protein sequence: CASSELGGGNQPQHF.

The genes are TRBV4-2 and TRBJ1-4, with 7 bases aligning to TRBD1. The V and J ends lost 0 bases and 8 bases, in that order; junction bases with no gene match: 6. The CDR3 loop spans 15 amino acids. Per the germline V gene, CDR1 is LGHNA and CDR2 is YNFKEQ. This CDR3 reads CASSQDKGAWEKLFF. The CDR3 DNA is TGTGCCAGCAGCCAAGACAAGGGGGCATGGGAAAAACTGTTTTTT.

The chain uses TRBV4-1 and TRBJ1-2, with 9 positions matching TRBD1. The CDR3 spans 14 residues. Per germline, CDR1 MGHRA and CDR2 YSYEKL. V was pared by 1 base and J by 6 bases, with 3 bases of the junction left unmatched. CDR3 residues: CASSQATGGNGYTF. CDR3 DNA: TGCGCCAGCAGCCAAGCAACAGGGGGCAATGGCTACACCTTC.

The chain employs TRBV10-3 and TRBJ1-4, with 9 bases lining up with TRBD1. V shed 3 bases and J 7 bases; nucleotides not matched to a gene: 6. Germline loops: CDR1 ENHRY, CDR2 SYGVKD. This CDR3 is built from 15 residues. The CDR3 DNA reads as TGTGCCATCAGTGATACAGGGGGCCTCGGTGAAAAACTGTTTTTT. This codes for CAISDTGGLGEKLFF.

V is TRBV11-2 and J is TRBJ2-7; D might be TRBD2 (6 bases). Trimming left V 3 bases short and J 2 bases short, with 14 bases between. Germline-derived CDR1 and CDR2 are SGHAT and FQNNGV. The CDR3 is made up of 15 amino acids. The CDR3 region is CASSFAASAAYEQYF. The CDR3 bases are TGTGCCAGCAGCTTCGCGGCTAGCGCCGCCTACGAGCAGTACTTC.

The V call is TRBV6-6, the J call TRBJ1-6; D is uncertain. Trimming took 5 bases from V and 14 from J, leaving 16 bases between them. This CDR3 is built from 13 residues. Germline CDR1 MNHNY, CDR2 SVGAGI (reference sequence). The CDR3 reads CASSDPPRRALHF. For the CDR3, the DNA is TGTGCCAGCAGTGACCCCCCGAGGAGGGCCCTCCACTTT.

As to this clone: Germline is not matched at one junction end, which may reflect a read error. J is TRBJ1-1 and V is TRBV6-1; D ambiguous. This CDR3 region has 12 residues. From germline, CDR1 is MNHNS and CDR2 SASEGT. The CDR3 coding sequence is TGTGCCAGCACTGAATGGACTCGTGAAGCTTTCTTT. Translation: CASTEWTREAFF.

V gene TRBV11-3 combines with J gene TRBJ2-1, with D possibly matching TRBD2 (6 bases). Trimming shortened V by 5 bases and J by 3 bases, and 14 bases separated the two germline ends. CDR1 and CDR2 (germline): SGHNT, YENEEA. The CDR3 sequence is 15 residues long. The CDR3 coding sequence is TGTGCCAGCAGCCCCGGGACTCTTAGCTACAATGAGCAGTTCTTC. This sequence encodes CASSPGTLSYNEQFF. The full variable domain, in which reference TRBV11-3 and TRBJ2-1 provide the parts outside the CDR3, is EAGVVQSPRYKIIEKKQPVAFWCNPISGHNTLYWYLQNLGQGPELLIRYENEEAVDDSQLPKDRFSAERLKGVDSTLKIQPAELGDSAVYLCASSPGTLSYNEQFFGPGTRLTVL.

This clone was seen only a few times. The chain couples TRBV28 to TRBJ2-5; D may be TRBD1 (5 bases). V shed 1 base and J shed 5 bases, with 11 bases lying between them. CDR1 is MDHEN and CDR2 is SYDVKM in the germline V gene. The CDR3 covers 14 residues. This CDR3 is CASSLLGDRETQYF. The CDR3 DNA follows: TGTGCCAGCAGTTTATTAGGGGATCGGGAGACCCAGTACTTC.

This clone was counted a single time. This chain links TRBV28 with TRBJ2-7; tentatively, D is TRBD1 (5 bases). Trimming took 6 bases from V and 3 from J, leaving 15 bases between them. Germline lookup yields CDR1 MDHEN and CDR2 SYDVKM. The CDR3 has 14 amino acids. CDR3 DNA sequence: TGTGCCAGCAGACCATCCGGGCAGGGCTACGAGCAGTACTTC. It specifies CASRPSGQGYEQYF.

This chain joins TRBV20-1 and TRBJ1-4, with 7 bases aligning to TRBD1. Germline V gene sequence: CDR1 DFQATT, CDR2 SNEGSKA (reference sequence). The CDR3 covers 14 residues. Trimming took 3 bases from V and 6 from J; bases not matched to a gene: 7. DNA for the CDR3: TGCAGTGCTAGTCCAGGGGGAAGGGATGAAAAACTGTTTTTT. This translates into CSASPGGRDEKLFF.

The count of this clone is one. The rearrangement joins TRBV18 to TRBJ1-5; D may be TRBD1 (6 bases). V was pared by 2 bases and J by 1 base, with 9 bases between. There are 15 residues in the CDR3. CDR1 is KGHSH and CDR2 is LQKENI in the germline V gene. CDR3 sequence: CASSPRTASNQPQHF. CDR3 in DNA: TGTGCCAGCTCACCAAGGACAGCGAGCAATCAGCCCCAGCATTTT.